Here is one T cell receptor beta chain with its context. CDR1 and CDR2 from the germline V gene are KGHSH and LQKENI. Unmatched junction bases numbered 5, after V lost 3 bases and J lost 5 bases. The CDR3 has 15 amino acids. The data belong to a study of T cell responses to AZD1222 COVID-19 vaccine. Sequenced by immunoSEQ multiplex PCR; TCRdb stores in-frame clones only, minus some. The sample lists some 150,000 clones, 85% to 95% seen once, with 0.9% in the top ten. The specimen comprised peripheral blood, sampled on day 0 of AZD1222 vaccination. The clonotype was recovered from an adult in good health. The genes are TRBV18 and TRBJ2-5; 11 bases are a match to TRBD1. The CDR3 sequence: CASSPGTGGRETQYF. For the CDR3, the DNA is TGTGCCAGCTCACCGGGGACAGGGGGAAGGGAGACCCAGTACTTC.